This T cell receptor (beta chain) was recorded in a study of shared clonotypes between healthy human individuals. Study results and caveats: Blood alone was sampled, and tissue repertoires likely differ. Sorted-subset sequencing, rarefaction showed, was incomplete despite large depth.

Within Nashville, Tennessee resided all donors, each a Caucasian adult. V lost 2 bases to trimming and J lost 0 bases, with 8 bases between them. Germline assignment: CDR1 SGHTA and CDR2 FQGNSA. CDR3 length: 15 amino acids. The protocol was immunoSEQ multiplex PCR, while the TCRdb copy is restricted to in-frame clones and leaves out a portion. The sample carries roughly 2.2 million clones, 85% to 95% recorded once. A remark on this clone: As yet, its antigen is unknown.

This receptor was taken from a man younger than 30 in good health. Some clones in this sample may be carry-over from other donors' samples. The sample was naive CD4+ T cells from PBMCs. Subset described: CD45RA+ positively selected. J is TRBJ2-1 and V is TRBV7-2; D is possibly TRBD2 (5 bases). The CDR3 sequence is CASSLTGNSYNEQFF. In DNA form, the CDR3 reads TGTGCCAGCAGCTTAACCGGGAACTCCTACAATGAGCAGTTCTTC.